The clone carrying this T cell receptor beta chain was seen once. These data originate in a study of blood T cell dynamics during melanoma immunotherapy. Study details: Standard first-line treatment here was pembrolizumab or nivolumab plus ipilimumab in metastatic melanoma.

Data came from immunoSEQ multiplex PCR; TCRdb stores just in-frame clones and leaves some out. The sample includes some 490 clones, 69% seen only once; the top ten take roughly 12%. The V end was cut by 1 base, the J end by 2 bases, with 18 bases between. The CDR3 totals 18 residues. CDR1 and CDR2 (germline): MGHRA, YSYEKL. Described time point: pre-treatment baseline. Response was assessed by RECIST 1.1 at 12 weeks, except a couple of rapid progressors. Sequencing used central memory CD8+ T cells from blood, obtained from a patient treated with checkpoint blockade. The clonotype originates from a human donor with melanoma. V usage is TRBV4-1 and J usage is TRBJ1-5, with D tentatively TRBD1 (5 bases). The CDR3 DNA is TGCGCCAGCAGCCAAGTAGGGCGACGGCCGGGGGGCAATCAGCCCCAGCATTTT. Protein: CASSQVGRRPGGNQPQHF.